This entry concerns a single T cell receptor beta chain. Antigen: not known. This entry is derived from a study of tumor-infiltrating lymphocytes in localized non-small cell lung cancer. Libraries were prepared by immunoSEQ multiplex PCR; TCRdb keeps only in-frame clonotypes and omits some of them. The sample yields roughly 6,000 clones, about 71% seen once. Study-level results: Each assay used a separate piece of the same tissue.

CDR1 is LNHDA, CDR2 SQIVND, per germline (reference sequence). This CDR3 spans 17 amino acids. J lost 1 base, V lost 6 bases, and 8 bases had no gene match. This sequence joins TRBV19 and TRBJ2-3, with 12 positions matching TRBD2. Sequenced input: uninvolved lung tissue not adjacent to the tumor. The sequence derives from a human donor with non-small cell lung cancer. CDR3 in amino acids: CASRAGASGGGTDTQYF. CDR3 nucleotides: TGTGCCAGTAGAGCGGGGGCTAGCGGGGGGGGCACAGATACGCAGTATTTT.